This entry lists 7 T cell receptor beta chains sequenced from one sample in a study of T cell responses to AZD1222 COVID-19 vaccine. The data were produced by immunoSEQ multiplex PCR, yet TCRdb's version contains in-frame clones alone and is incomplete. The repertoire holds roughly 130,000 clones, with 92% as singletons. Source: peripheral blood, taken on day 0 of AZD1222 vaccination. The receptors were gathered from an adult in good health.

This clone was observed a single time. The chain combines TRBV18 with TRBJ2-6; tentatively, D is TRBD2 (5 bases). V lost 5 bases to trimming and J lost 4 bases, with 15 bases between them. In germline, CDR1 is KGHSH, CDR2 LQKENI. The CDR3 loop spans 16 amino acids. The chain's CDR3 is CASSVTGVEGANVLTF. The CDR3 bases are TGTGCCAGCTCAGTCACCGGGGTCGAAGGGGCCAACGTCCTGACTTTC.

The V call is TRBV7-6, the J call TRBJ2-3, with TRBD2 matching 9 bases. V trimming: 4 bases; J trimming: 5 bases; junction bases outside the gene matches: 10. The CDR3 runs to 16 residues. The V gene's germline CDR1 is SGHVS and CDR2 FNYEAQ. The CDR3 loop reads CASSSSSGARGDTQYF. CDR3 bases: TGTGCCAGCAGCTCCTCTAGCGGGGCCCGAGGAGATACGCAGTATTTT.

The CDR3 loop is CASSSTGGTEAFF. DNA for the CDR3: TGTGCCAGCAGTTCAACAGGGGGCACTGAAGCTTTCTTT. The chain recombines TRBV6-6 with TRBJ1-1, with 8 bases that match TRBD1. V was pared by 4 bases and J by 4 bases, with 2 bases of the junction left unmatched. This CDR3 comprises 13 residues. Germline V gene lookup returns CDR1 MNHNY and CDR2 SVGAGI (reference sequence).

The V and J genes are TRBV30 and TRBJ1-2; 8 bases align to TRBD1. The germline V gene encodes CDR1 GTSNPN and CDR2 SVGIG (reference sequence). The CDR3 consists of 16 residues. With V trimmed by 6 bases and J by 3 bases, 15 bases remained unmatched. CDR3 amino acids: CACYRGKVWAHYGYTF. In DNA, the CDR3 is TGTGCCTGTTACAGGGGGAAGGTATGGGCTCACTATGGCTACACCTTC.

The chain is built from TRBV28 and TRBJ2-7, with D possibly being TRBD2 (7 bases). The CDR3 consists of 15 residues. V shed 9 bases and J shed 0 bases, with 18 bases lying between them. CDR1 and CDR2 (germline): MDHEN, SYDVKM. CDR3: CASTRGGVISYEQYF. The CDR3 nucleotides read TGTGCCAGTACAAGGGGGGGTGTTATCTCCTACGAGCAGTACTTC.

This chain uses TRBV30 with TRBJ1-5; D not certain. Trimming pared 4 bases from V and 7 bases from J, leaving 14 bases between. Per germline, CDR1 GTSNPN and CDR2 SVGIG (reference sequence). There are 13 residues in the CDR3. The CDR3 DNA follows: TGTGCCTGGAACTACCGGACGGGCCAGCCCCAGCATTTT. Its protein is CAWNYRTGQPQHF.

The chain combines TRBV7-2 with TRBJ2-7, with D unclear. V was shortened by 1 base and J by 2 bases, with 6 bases between the two germline ends. Germline loops: CDR1 SGHTA, CDR2 FQGNSA. CDR3 length: 13 residues. The CDR3 region is CASSLDGTYEQYF. In DNA form, the CDR3 reads TGTGCCAGCAGCTTAGACGGAACCTACGAGCAGTACTTC.